These T cell receptor beta chains were read from a single sample in a study of control samples from healthy donors and cancer patients. Sequencing used immunoSEQ multiplex PCR; TCRdb keeps in-frame clones, though not all of them. This table holds tens of thousands of clones, 94% found once. The sample comprised blood. These receptors were taken from a woman in her 30s in good health. CDR3s include the opening cysteine and the closing phenylalanine or tryptophan. A D gene is named only where the DNA matches it firmly.

j_call d_call cdr3_length v_call cdr3_nt cdr3_aa
TRBJ1-1 NA 13 TRBV20-1 TGCAGTGCTAGTAAGATAGAAGCCACTGAAGCTTTCTTT CSASKIEATEAFF
TRBJ1-6 NA 15 TRBV7-3 TGTGCCAGCAGCTCGGGGGCCCGGAGGAATTCACCCCTCCACTTT CASSSGARRNSPLHF
TRBJ2-7 NA 15 TRBV6-5 TGTGCCAGCAGTTACTCGCGGACACCGTCGATCGAGCAGTACTTC CASSYSRTPSIEQYF
TRBJ2-6 NA 15 TRBV5-1 TGCGCCAGCAGCTATCGGACAGCTGGGGCCAACGTCCTGACTTTC CASSYRTAGANVLTF
TRBJ1-6 TRBD1 15 TRBV6-5 TGTGCCAGCAGCTCAGGGACAGACAATAATTCACCCCTCCACTTT CASSSGTDNNSPLHF
TRBJ1-6 NA 15 TRBV7-2 TGTGCCAGCAGCTTAAATCCGCAGAATAATTCACCCCTCCACTTT CASSLNPQNNSPLHF
TRBJ1-5 NA 13 TRBV12-3/TRBV12-4 TGTGCCAGCAGCACGGGGGGCAATCAGCCCCAGCATTTT CASSTGGNQPQHF
TRBJ2-1 TRBD2 15 TRBV28 TGTGCCAGCACCAAACCGGGACTAGACTACAATGAGCAGTTCTTC CASTKPGLDYNEQFF
TRBJ2-5 NA 14 TRBV6-5 TGTGCCAGCAGTTACACTCTAGCTCAAGAGACCCAGTACTTC CASSYTLAQETQYF
TRBJ1-5 NA 13 TRBV2 TGTGCCAGCAAAAGGACAGTCAATCAGCCCCAGCATTTT CASKRTVNQPQHF
TRBJ1-1 NA 12 TRBV28 TGTGCCATACAGGGTTCAACCGGTGAAGCTTTCTTT CAIQGSTGEAFF
TRBJ1-1 NA 12 TRBV4-1 TGCGCCAGCAGCCAAGGACCCACTGAAGCTTTCTTT CASSQGPTEAFF
TRBJ1-5 NA 16 TRBV6-1 TGTGCCAGCAGTGCCGTCGGAGGAGGGCACAATCAGCCCCAGCATTTT CASSAVGGGHNQPQHF
TRBJ1-2 NA 12 TRBV30 TGTGCCTGGAGGACAGTAAAGGGAGGCTACACCTTC CAWRTVKGGYTF
TRBJ1-3 NA 16 TRBV9 TGTGCCAGCACGTTAAGTCCCGTGGATTCTGGAAACACCATATATTTT CASTLSPVDSGNTIYF
TRBJ2-5 NA 12 TRBV30 TGTGCCTGGAGTGTAGGGCTGGAGACCCAGTACTTC CAWSVGLETQYF
TRBJ2-7 NA 14 TRBV5-6 TGTGCCAGCAGCTTGGTGTCAGGGCCCTACGAGCAGTACTTC CASSLVSGPYEQYF
TRBJ1-6 NA 13 TRBV18 TGTGCCAGCTCACCCGGAGTCGGATCACCCCTCCACTTT CASSPGVGSPLHF
TRBJ1-5 NA 13 TRBV27 TGTGCCAGCAGTTTATCAGGGGTTCAGCCCCAGCATTTT CASSLSGVQPQHF
TRBJ1-2 NA 15 TRBV30 TGTGCCTGGAGTGTAATCGGGGAGGGTAACTATGGCTACACCTTC CAWSVIGEGNYGYTF
TRBJ2-5 NA 14 TRBV7-9 TGTGCCAGCAGCCGTAGGTTGGAGTCAGAGACCCAGTACTTC CASSRRLESETQYF
TRBJ2-1 NA 12 TRBV10-1 TGCGCCAGCAGTGACAGGTACAATGAGCAGTTCTTC CASSDRYNEQFF
TRBJ1-5 NA 15 TRBV6-5 TGTGCCAGCAGTTACTCGAAGGGGGGCGGTCAGCCCCAGCATTTT CASSYSKGGGQPQHF
TRBJ2-2 NA 14 TRBV7-9 TGTGCCAGCAGCTTAGTCTCGTACACCGGGGAGCTGTTTTTT CASSLVSYTGELFF
TRBJ1-1 NA 13 TRBV7-9 TGTGCCAGCACTTGGGAGCGGTACACTGAAGCTTTCTTT CASTWERYTEAFF
TRBJ1-1 NA 15 TRBV28 TGTGCCAGCAGTTTATCGTACGGACTGAACACTGAAGCTTTCTTT CASSLSYGLNTEAFF